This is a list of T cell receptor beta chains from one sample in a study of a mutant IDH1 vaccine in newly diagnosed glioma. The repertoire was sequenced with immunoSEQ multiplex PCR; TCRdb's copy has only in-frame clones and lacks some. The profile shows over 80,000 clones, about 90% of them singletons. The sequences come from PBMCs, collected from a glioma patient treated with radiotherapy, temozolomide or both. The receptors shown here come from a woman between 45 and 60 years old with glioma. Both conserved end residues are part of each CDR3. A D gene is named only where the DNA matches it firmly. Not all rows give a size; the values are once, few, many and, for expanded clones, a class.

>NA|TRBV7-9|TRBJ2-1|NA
TGTGCCAGCAGCTTAGCAGGTCCCAGTGAGCAGTTCTTC
CASSLAGPSEQFF
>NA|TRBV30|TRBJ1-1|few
TGTGCCTGGAGTAAGGGCAGATGGAACACTGAAGCTTTCTTT
CAWSKGRWNTEAFF
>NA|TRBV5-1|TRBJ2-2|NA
TGCGCCAGCAGCAGTCTGGGGAACACCGGGGAGCTGTTTTTT
CASSSLGNTGELFF
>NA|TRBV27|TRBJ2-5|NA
TGTGCCAGCAGTCCTAAATCAGGGCAAGAGACCCAGTACTTC
CASSPKSGQETQYF
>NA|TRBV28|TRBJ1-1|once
TGTGCCAGCCTGAACACTGAAGCTTTCTTT
CASLNTEAFF
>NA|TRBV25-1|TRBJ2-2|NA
TGTGCCAGCTTGGCGGGAACGAACACCGGGGAGCTGTTTTTT
CASLAGTNTGELFF
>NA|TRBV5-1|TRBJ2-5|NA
TGCGCCAGCAGCATACAGTCTACCCAAGAGACCCAGTACTTC
CASSIQSTQETQYF
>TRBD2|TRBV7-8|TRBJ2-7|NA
TGTGCCAGCAGCTTAGATATAAGCGGGAGGTCAGAGATCCCCTACGAGCAGTACTTC
CASSLDISGRSEIPYEQYF
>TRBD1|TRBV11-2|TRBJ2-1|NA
TGTGCCAGCAGCTTCGGGACAGGGGGTGCCCATGAGCAGTTCTTC
CASSFGTGGAHEQFF
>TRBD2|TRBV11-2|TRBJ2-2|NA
TGTGCCAGCAGCGCAGGACTAGCGGAAGGTACCGGGGAGCTGTTTTTT
CASSAGLAEGTGELFF
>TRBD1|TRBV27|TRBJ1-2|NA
TGTGCCAGCAGTGCCTTACAGGGGCAGAGCTATGGCTACACCTTC
CASSALQGQSYGYTF
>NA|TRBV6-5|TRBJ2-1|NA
TGTGCCAGCAGTTATCCCCCTCGAGGGCAGGGCAGTGAGCAGTTCTTC
CASSYPPRGQGSEQFF
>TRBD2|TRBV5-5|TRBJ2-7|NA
TGTGCCAGCAGCTCCAGACTAGCGATATTCTCCGAGCAGTACTTC
CASSSRLAIFSEQYF
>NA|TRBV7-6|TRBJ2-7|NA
TGTGCCAGCAGCTCGGGCCAGCCCCGGGCGAGGCAGTACTTC
CASSSGQPRARQYF
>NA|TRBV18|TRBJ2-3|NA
TGTGCCAGCTCACCACCCGAGGGGGGGATGGATACGCAGTATTTT
CASSPPEGGMDTQYF
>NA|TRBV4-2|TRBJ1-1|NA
TGTGCCAGCAGCCAAGATGGGATGAACACTGAAGCTTTCTTT
CASSQDGMNTEAFF
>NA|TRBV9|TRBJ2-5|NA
TGTGCCAGCAGCGTTAGTGTCTTCAGCGGCCAAGAGACCCAGTACTTC
CASSVSVFSGQETQYF
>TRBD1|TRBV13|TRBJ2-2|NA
TGTGCCAGCAGGGACAGGGAAGGAACCGGGGAGCTGTTTTTT
CASRDREGTGELFF
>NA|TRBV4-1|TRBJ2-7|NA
TGCGCCAGCAGCCAAATCCCCTTAATACCCCTGACCCGGCCCTACGAGCAGTACTTC
CASSQIPLIPLTRPYEQYF
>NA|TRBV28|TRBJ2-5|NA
TGTGCCAGCAGTTCTCAGAGCCAGGGGCGGCGGGAGACCCAGTACTTC
CASSSQSQGRRETQYF
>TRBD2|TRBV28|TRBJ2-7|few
TGTGCCAGCAGTTCTCCTAGCGGGAGTAACGAGCAGTACTTC
CASSSPSGSNEQYF